The 8 T cell receptor beta chains given below trace back to one sample, sequenced in a study of cytomegalovirus exposure and HLA in healthy donors. Both 60 Vbeta primers and 13 Jbeta primers went into the PCR. Method: immunoSEQ multiplex PCR; TCRdb's copy keeps in-frame clones and lacks some. Here the sample spans about 160,000 clones, 70% to 80% being singletons. Sample: PBMCs. These receptors came from a man between 18 and 29 years old in good health and CMV-seropositive.

The V call is TRBV5-1, the J call TRBJ2-6, with TRBD2 identical over 14 bases. There are 18 residues in the CDR3. Trimming at V came to 4 bases and at J to 2 bases, leaving 5 bases not matched to a gene. Germline assignment: CDR1 SGHRS and CDR2 YFSETQ. CDR3 region: CASSGGTSGSPGANVLTF. DNA for the CDR3: TGCGCCAGCAGCGGGGGGACTAGCGGGAGTCCTGGGGCCAACGTCCTGACTTTC.

The genes are TRBV6-9 and TRBJ1-5; the D gene is possibly TRBD1 (6 bases). V was trimmed by 11 bases and J by 5 bases, leaving 13 bases between them. The CDR3 loop spans 12 amino acids. From germline, CDR1 is MNHGY and CDR2 SVAAGI. This chain's CDR3 is CAPGGGYQPQHF. CDR3 in DNA: TGTGCCCCCGGGGGGGGCTATCAGCCCCAGCATTTT.

The genes are TRBV29-1 and TRBJ2-5; maybe TRBD1 (6 bases). The assigned J gene may be wrong: the sequence end matches TRBJ2-7 better. The germline V gene encodes CDR1 SQVTM and CDR2 ANQGSEA. There are 14 residues in the CDR3. In nucleotides, the CDR3 is TGCAGCGTAGGAACGACAGGCCTCTCCTACGAGCAGTACTTC. Translation: CSVGTTGLSYEQYF.

To note about this clone: The junction does not match germline at one end; this may be a read error. The V gene is TRBV5-4, the J gene TRBJ1-1, with D possibly being TRBD1 (5 bases). From germline, CDR1 is SGHNT and CDR2 YYREEE (reference sequence). The CDR3 runs to 13 residues. The CDR3 is CASSLNRGFESVF. The CDR3, as DNA: TGTGCCAGCAGCTTAAATAGGGGATTCGAGTCGGTCTTT.

This clone has a handful of counts. CDR3 DNA: TGCAGCGTAGCCATATTAGGCGGTGACACCGGGGAGCTGTTTTTT. It yields the protein CSVAILGGDTGELFF. The V and J genes are TRBV29-1 and TRBJ2-2; no clear D. V lost 6 bases to trimming and J lost 3 bases, with 17 bases between them. Germline V gene data show CDR1 as SQVTM and CDR2 as ANQGSEA. This CDR3 comprises 15 residues.

The chain couples TRBV7-2 to TRBJ1-1; possibly TRBD1 for D (5 bases). The CDR3 totals 15 residues. V lost 1 base, J lost 0 bases, and 9 bases lay in between. Germline CDR1 reads SGHTA; CDR2 reads FQGNSA. This chain's CDR3 is CASSLGAGLNTEAFF. CDR3 sequence (DNA): TGTGCCAGCAGCTTAGGGGCGGGACTGAACACTGAAGCTTTCTTT.

This chain uses TRBV27 with TRBJ1-4, with no clear D. V dropped 2 bases and J dropped 1 base, with 11 bases sitting between them. This CDR3 region has 16 residues. Germline-derived CDR1 and CDR2 are MNHEY and SMNVEV (reference sequence). This CDR3 is CASSLLPGITNEKLFF. The DNA for the CDR3 is TGTGCCAGCAGTTTACTTCCGGGTATAACTAATGAAAAACTGTTTTTT.

V is TRBV6-8 and J is TRBJ2-5, with 12 bases fitting TRBD2. V lost 5 bases to trimming and J lost 0 bases; unmatched junction nucleotides: 1. Germline CDR1 reads MNHGY; CDR2 reads SAAAGT. The length of the CDR3 is 15 residues. The CDR3 region has the DNA TGTGCCAGCAGTCGACTAGCGGGGGACCAAGAGACCCAGTACTTC. It specifies CASSRLAGDQETQYF.